A single TCR beta chain is shown here with its context. No antigen is known for it. The input lacks base qualities; no much larger clone sits a single base away. Measured from the cysteine to the phenylalanine, the CDR3 is 15 residues long. Left in the record is the CDR3 DNA by itself, 45 bases read in frame from the first base. This sample is part of a study of T cell responses to AZD1222 COVID-19 vaccine (dated by TCRdb to the early 2020s). Concerning the study at large: TCR sequencing covered some 250 trial participants: some 210 given two doses of AZD1222 and 26 given two doses of MenACWY control vaccine. Trial participants were enrolled by age into subgroups of 18-55, 56-69 and 70-plus years, and about 150, 27 and 61 TCR-sequenced participants, respectively, were included in these subgroups. Here is what the overall study found, with its caveats: Reportedly, close to half of the unique spike-specific TCRs recognized epitopes lying outside the regions that are mutated in the B.1.351 and B.1.1.7 variants. Because no day 14 peak-response samples were available, repertoires were characterized only after the peak T cell response. Vaccine-associated CD4 TCRs spanned the whole spike protein, with dominant responses in regions 160-218 and 743-854. Only six or seven AZD1222 recipients were SARS-CoV-2 seropositive at baseline, limiting conclusions about previously exposed vaccinees. After two AZD1222 doses, spike-specific TCR breadth and depth were significantly higher than at day 0 and than in MenACWY recipients. The 56-69-year group was small, and its depth increase did not reach significance, likely because of low power. Participants were mostly white British, with more females than males. The authors suggested clonal diversity may have been underestimated.

The CDR3 regions of human TCRbeta chains were analyzed by immunosequencing. The published analysis was carried out like this. TCRs in the repertoires were compared against a reference library of SARS-CoV-2-specific TCRs that had been generated with the MIRA antigen-specificity platform. Breadth was defined as the fraction of unique TCRs that were SARS-CoV-2-associated, and depth was defined as the fraction of total T cells that were SARS-CoV-2-associated. Using the MIRA data, every spike-specific TCR was mapped to the spike region that the TCR reacted to and assigned to either a CD4 or a CD8 class. Log10-transformed breadth and depth values were compared by one-way ANOVA with Sidak's multiple comparisons tests. Imported from immuneACCESS, the table was reduced by TCRdb to in-frame sequences with V and J called. These copies leave out some clones; in studies compared against another copy, an unresolved V gene accounts for under half, and the cause of the remainder is not known. The DNA was the basis for D and trimming; V, J and clone size are from that table. The sample table lists some 130,000 clones, 85% to 95% of them with a count of one. The ten most abundant clones make up 6% to 7.5% of the sample.

The sample's time point label, decoded: about 28 days (+/-7) after the second vaccine dose. AZD1222 recipients with second doses at about 4 weeks or about 12 weeks were pooled, because spike-specific TCR depth and breadth did not differ between schedules. Samples from vaccinated people were obtained from the UK trials COV001 and COV002, which included a single-blind randomized controlled phase 2/3 trial of AZD1222 (ChAdOx1 nCoV-19) in healthy adults. Trial participant PBMC samples were collected at day 0 and day 28 after the second dose for TCRbeta chain sequencing. This sequence uses TRBV7-5 and TRBJ1-2. TRBV7-5 is a recognized pseudogene. The specimen comprised peripheral blood, sampled 28 days after the second AZD1222 dose. This TCR derives from an adult who received the AZD1222 COVID-19 vaccine. The DNA reads TGTGTCAGAAGCTTACTGGGAGGGCCCTATGAGGGCTACACCTTC. Its translation reads: CVRSLLGGPYEGYTF.